These 30 T cell receptor beta chains originate from one sample sequenced in a study of T cell changes during pregnancy in multiple sclerosis. Profiled with immunoSEQ multiplex PCR; TCRdb holds only in-frame clones, not every one. The data contain 29,000 or so clones, around nine tenths of them singletons. Sequenced material: CD4+ T cells from peripheral blood mononuclear cells, taken in the first trimester of pregnancy. Source of these receptors: a female donor with multiple sclerosis, enrolled in a pregnancy study.

The chain employs TRBV2 and TRBJ1-3, with 7 positions matching TRBD1. J lost 1 base, V lost 6 bases, and 3 bases had no gene match. Germline assignment: CDR1 SNHLY and CDR2 FYNNEI. There are 14 residues in the CDR3. The CDR3 nucleotides read TGTGCCAGCAGCGCGACAGGGTCTGGAAACACCATATATTTT. This translates into CASSATGSGNTIYF.

This chain uses TRBV7-2 with TRBJ2-5, with 9 bases that match TRBD1. CDR1 SGHTA and CDR2 FQGNSA come from the germline V gene. The CDR3 extends over 14 amino acids. With V trimmed by 5 bases and J by 2 bases, 3 bases remained unmatched. The CDR3: CASSPDRGQETQYF. CDR3 nucleotide sequence: TGTGCCAGCAGCCCCGACAGGGGGCAAGAGACCCAGTACTTC.

The genes are TRBV4-3 and TRBJ2-4, with D perhaps matching TRBD1 (6 bases). Deletions cut 4 bases from V and 6 bases from J, with 13 bases between. From germline, CDR1 is LGHNA and CDR2 YSLEER. This CDR3 comprises 14 residues. CDR3 DNA: TGCGCCAGCAGCCTGGGACATGAGCCAAACATTCAGTACTTC. Protein sequence: CASSLGHEPNIQYF.

The CDR3 DNA is TGTGCCAGCAGCTTAAAACGGGGCACAGATACGCAGTATTTT. The encoded protein is CASSLKRGTDTQYF. This chain connects TRBV7-2 to TRBJ2-3; D is unclear. Trimming pared 2 bases from V and 1 base from J, leaving 7 bases between. The CDR3 contains 14 residues. Germline lookup yields CDR1 SGHTA and CDR2 FQGNSA.

The rearrangement links TRBV4-1 to TRBJ2-5; 7 bases line up with TRBD2. The V gene end was trimmed by 4 bases and the J gene end by 1 base; junction bases not matched to a gene: 3. The CDR3 has 14 amino acids. Per the germline V gene, CDR1 is MGHRA and CDR2 is YSYEKL. The CDR3, as DNA: TGCGCCAGCAGCCCGTGGGGGGGCCAAGAGACCCAGTACTTC. Amino acids: CASSPWGGQETQYF.

The genes are TRBV2 and TRBJ2-1; D gene ambiguous. V lost 7 bases and J lost 4, with 5 bases in between. CDR1 is SNHLY and CDR2 is FYNNEI in the germline V gene. The CDR3 totals 11 residues. The CDR3 DNA reads as TGTGCCAGCACTAGGTACAATGAGCAGTTCTTC. Translation: CASTRYNEQFF.

This chain links TRBV7-2 with TRBJ2-5; maybe TRBD1 (5 bases). Germline CDR1 reads SGHTA; CDR2 reads FQGNSA. CDR3 length equals 13 residues. V was shortened by 5 bases and J by 5 bases, with 12 bases between the two germline ends. CDR3 residues: CASSKGVTETQYF. For the CDR3, the DNA is TGTGCCAGCAGCAAAGGGGTAACGGAGACCCAGTACTTC. Full variable domain (rest looked up from reference TRBV7-2 and TRBJ2-5): GAGVSQSPSNKVTEKGKDVELRCDPISGHTALYWYRQSLGQGLEFLIYFQGNSAPDKSGLPSDRFSAERTGGSVSTLTIQRTQQEDSAVYLCASSKGVTETQYFGPGTRLLVL.

The genes are TRBV7-3 and TRBJ1-1; D ambiguous. CDR1 and CDR2 (germline): SGHTA, FQGTGA. The CDR3 has 13 amino acids. V was clipped by 5 bases and J by 6 bases, with 13 bases between them. The CDR3 region is CASSLISQAEAFF. DNA of the CDR3: TGTGCCAGCAGCCTTATTTCGCAGGCTGAAGCTTTCTTT.

This clone was observed a single time. The V call is TRBV15, the J call TRBJ2-2, with D maybe TRBD1 (6 bases). In germline, CDR1 is LNHNV, CDR2 YYDKDF (reference sequence). Trimming cost V 3 bases and J 5 bases, with 13 bases left between them. This CDR3 has 15 amino acids. CDR3 amino acids: CATSSLRGRTGELFF. The CDR3 DNA follows: TGTGCCACCAGCAGCCTCAGGGGTCGAACCGGGGAGCTGTTTTTT.

This chain uses TRBV4-3 with TRBJ2-4; 15 bases are shared with TRBD2. CDR3 length: 18 amino acids. CDR1 and CDR2 (germline): LGHNA, YSLEER. The V segment lost 2 bases and the J segment 4 bases; nucleotides outside the gene matches: 6. The CDR3 reads CASSQYGLAGGGKNIQYF. CDR3 sequence (DNA): TGCGCCAGCAGCCAATATGGACTAGCGGGGGGGGGAAAAAACATTCAGTACTTC.

The chain couples TRBV6-1 to TRBJ2-7; possibly TRBD1 for D (6 bases). The CDR3 covers 14 residues. The V gene lost 0 bases and the J gene lost 6 bases, with 12 bases spanning the gap. Per the germline V gene, CDR1 is MNHNS and CDR2 is SASEGT. The CDR3 loop is CASSEATIGGEQYF. For the CDR3, the DNA is TGTGCCAGCAGTGAAGCAACAATAGGGGGCGAGCAGTACTTC.

V gene TRBV10-3 combines with J gene TRBJ1-2, with 7 bases identical to TRBD1. The V gene end was trimmed by 6 bases and the J gene end by 4 bases; junction bases not matched to a gene: 5. CDR3 length equals 13 residues. Germline V gene lookup returns CDR1 ENHRY and CDR2 SYGVKD. The CDR3 DNA reads TGTGCCATCAGGGAGACAGGGAGCTATGGCTACACCTTC. Amino acid sequence: CAIRETGSYGYTF.

The rearrangement links TRBV2 to TRBJ1-2; 7 bases are shared with TRBD1. The CDR3 covers 11 residues. The J segment lost 5 bases and the V segment lost 11 bases, leaving 5 bases of the junction unmatched. The germline V gene encodes CDR1 SNHLY and CDR2 FYNNEI. CDR3 sequence reads: CAGGQQYGYTF. In DNA form, the CDR3 reads TGTGCCGGGGGACAGCAGTATGGCTACACCTTC.

The chain carries TRBV10-2 and TRBJ2-2; 7 bases map to TRBD1. With 8 bases clipped from V and 6 bases from J, the junction kept 9 bases outside the gene matches. This CDR3 region has 14 residues. Germline CDR1 is WSHSY and CDR2 is SAAADI. Here the CDR3 reads CASWKRQGPGELFF. The CDR3 DNA sequence: TGCGCCAGCTGGAAGAGACAGGGCCCCGGGGAGCTGTTTTTT.

The V gene is TRBV5-1, the J gene TRBJ2-1, with a possible D match to TRBD1 (5 bases). The CDR3 spans 17 residues. Germline loops: CDR1 SGHRS, CDR2 YFSETQ. V was cut by 4 bases and J by 0 bases, with 17 bases left in between. For the CDR3, the DNA is TGCGCCAGCAGCCACGTAGACCGCCAGGGCTCCTACAATGAGCAGTTCTTC. Its translation is CASSHVDRQGSYNEQFF.

The V gene is TRBV7-6, the J gene TRBJ1-4; 10 bases align to TRBD1. The CDR3 has 15 amino acids. Germline loops: CDR1 SGHVS, CDR2 FNYEAQ. V trimming: 4 bases; J trimming: 7 bases; junction bases outside the gene matches: 6. The CDR3 reads CASSSSGTGAEKLFF. The CDR3 nucleotides read TGTGCCAGCAGCTCGTCCGGGACAGGGGCTGAAAAACTGTTTTTT. The entire variable domain, with the rest obtained from reference TRBV7-6 and TRBJ1-4, is as follows: GAGVSQSPRYKVTKRGQDVALRCDPISGHVSLYWYRQALGQGPEFLTYFNYEAQQDKSGLPNDRFSAERPEGSISTLTIQRTEQRDSAMYRCASSSSGTGAEKLFFGSGTQLSVL.

CDR3 nucleotide sequence: TGTGCCAGCAGCCCGGTCTCCCTCCGGGGGGGCCAAGGTGAGCAGTTCTTC. This translates into CASSPVSLRGGQGEQFF. This sequence joins TRBV7-3 and TRBJ2-1, with TRBD2 matching over 8 bases. CDR3 length: 17 residues. V dropped 5 bases and J dropped 9; count of bases not matched to a gene: 18. Germline values: CDR1 SGHTA, CDR2 FQGTGA. The entire variable domain, with the rest obtained from reference TRBV7-3 and TRBJ2-1, is as follows: GAGVSQTPSNKVTEKGKYVELRCDPISGHTALYWYRQSLGQGPEFLIYFQGTGAADDSGLPNDRFFAVRPEGSVSTLKIQRTERGDSAVYLCASSPVSLRGGQGEQFFGPGTRLTVL.

The genes are TRBV18 and TRBJ2-7; D call uncertain. The CDR3 is 12 amino acids. Germline loops: CDR1 KGHSH, CDR2 LQKENI. Trimming left V 3 bases short and J 5 bases short, with 8 bases between. This chain's CDR3 is CASSPSSDEQYF. The CDR3 DNA reads as TGTGCCAGCTCACCTAGTTCGGACGAGCAGTACTTC.

The CDR3: CASSPTNGGGAGNSPLHF. DNA of the CDR3: TGTGCCAGCTCACCGACGAATGGGGGGGGCGCTGGGAATTCACCCCTCCACTTT. The genes are TRBV18 and TRBJ1-6; tentative D call: TRBD1 (6 bases). This CDR3 is 18 amino acids long. V lost 3 bases and J 7 bases, leaving 22 bases between the germline ends. Germline loops: CDR1 KGHSH, CDR2 LQKENI.

The V and J genes are TRBV18 and TRBJ2-2; D perhaps matches TRBD1 (6 bases). The ends were cut back, 3 bases at V and 1 base at J, with 6 bases in the middle. CDR1 and CDR2 (germline): KGHSH, LQKENI. The CDR3 contains 14 residues. The CDR3: CASSPDRNTGELFF. The DNA for the CDR3 is TGTGCCAGCTCACCGGACAGGAACACCGGGGAGCTGTTTTTT.

The chain joins TRBV27 to TRBJ2-2; 7 bases are shared with TRBD1. Germline values: CDR1 MNHEY, CDR2 SMNVEV (reference sequence). The CDR3 contains 16 residues. With V trimmed by 9 bases and J by 2 bases, 12 bases remained unmatched. The CDR3 DNA reads TGTGCCAGACTACCAACAGGGGCCCCCAACACCGGGGAGCTGTTTTTT. Translation gives CARLPTGAPNTGELFF.

The V and J genes are TRBV27 and TRBJ2-2; 8 bases map to TRBD2. The germline V gene encodes CDR1 MNHEY and CDR2 SMNVEV (reference sequence). With 4 bases clipped from V and 5 bases from J, the junction kept 9 bases outside the gene matches. The CDR3 consists of 16 residues. CDR3: CASSSSGGLRTGELFF. The CDR3 nucleotides are TGTGCCAGCAGTTCGTCGGGGGGGCTGCGAACCGGGGAGCTGTTTTTT.

In DNA, the CDR3 is TGTGCCAGCTCACCACCGAACAGCCTCGGCAATCAGCCCCAGCATTTT. It translates to CASSPPNSLGNQPQHF. The chain has TRBV18 and TRBJ1-5; D gene uncertain. Germline V gene sequence: CDR1 KGHSH, CDR2 LQKENI. The CDR3 loop spans 16 amino acids. The ends were cut back, 0 bases at V and 2 bases at J, with 11 bases in the middle. Using reference TRBV18 and TRBJ1-5 for the parts outside the CDR3, the full variable domain is NAGVMQNPRHLVRRRGQEARLRCSPMKGHSHVYWYRQLPEEGLKFMVYLQKENIIDESGMPKERFSAEFPKEGPSILRIQQVVRGDSAAYFCASSPPNSLGNQPQHFGDGTRLSIL.

The chain links TRBV7-2 to TRBJ2-2; D not certain. The germline V gene encodes CDR1 SGHTA and CDR2 FQGNSA. The CDR3 contains 14 residues. The V and J ends lost 5 bases and 7 bases respectively, with 14 bases between them. The chain's CDR3 is CASSLGSPGGELFF. In DNA, the CDR3 is TGTGCCAGCAGCCTGGGCTCCCCAGGCGGGGAGCTGTTTTTT.

The chain links TRBV1 to TRBJ2-5; the D call of TRBD1 is as the table states it, not checked on the DNA. TRBV1 is annotated as a pseudogene. The CDR3 length is 16 residues. CDR3 sequence reads: CTSKRSEGAIKETQYF. The DNA of the CDR3 is TGCACCAGCAAGAGGTCGGAAGGGGCTATTAAAGAGACCCAGTACTTC.

This chain links TRBV7-9 with TRBJ1-3; 7 bases align to TRBD1. The germline V gene has CDR1 SEHNR and CDR2 FQNEAQ (reference sequence). The CDR3 runs to 13 residues. V lost 5 bases to trimming and J lost 7 bases; unmatched junction nucleotides: 5. Here the CDR3 reads CASSQGQANTIYF. CDR3 bases: TGTGCCAGCAGCCAAGGACAGGCTAACACCATATATTTT.

The chain combines TRBV28 with TRBJ2-4; a possible D gene is TRBD1 (5 bases). The ends were cut back, 2 bases at V and 11 bases at J, with 10 bases in the middle. In germline, CDR1 is MDHEN, CDR2 SYDVKM. The CDR3 is 12 residues long. The CDR3 region is CASSLTSRVQYF. The CDR3 coding sequence is TGTGCCAGCAGTTTAACGAGCAGGGTTCAGTACTTC.

This chain connects TRBV18 to TRBJ2-7; weak D call: TRBD1 (8 bases). CDR1 and CDR2 from the germline V gene are KGHSH and LQKENI. The CDR3 runs to 15 residues. Trimming removed 4 bases from V and 7 bases from J, with 20 bases in between. CDR3 nucleotides: TGTGCCAGCTCACTACAATACAGGGGGGGTTCGGAGCAGTACTTC. Protein: CASSLQYRGGSEQYF.

The chain couples TRBV7-3 to TRBJ2-3; 7 bases map to TRBD1. CDR3 size: 14 residues. V lost 2 bases, J lost 6 bases, and 5 bases stayed unmatched. Germline V gene sequence: CDR1 SGHTA, CDR2 FQGTGA. CDR3 in amino acids: CASSLEGAGDTQYF. The CDR3 DNA follows: TGTGCCAGCAGCTTAGAGGGGGCAGGGGATACGCAGTATTTT.

The chain employs TRBV6-6 and TRBJ1-4; D perhaps matches TRBD1 (5 bases). The V gene's germline CDR1 is MNHNY and CDR2 SVGAGI (reference sequence). With 2 bases removed from V and 8 bases from J, the gap between germline ends came to 9 bases. This CDR3 is 13 amino acids long. The CDR3 DNA follows: TGTGCCAGCAGTTACAGACAGAGGGAAAAACTGTTTTTT. This gives the protein CASSYRQREKLFF.